The TCR beta chain under discussion was sequenced for a study of graft-versus-host responses after intestinal transplantation. Germline V gives CDR1 SGDLS, CDR2 YYNGEE. With 4 bases removed from V and 2 bases from J, the gap between germline ends came to 16 bases. The CDR3 is 16 amino acids. In the case of this clone: Its antigen is not known.

The repertoire was sequenced with immunoSEQ multiplex PCR; TCRdb's copy has only in-frame clones and lacks some. Of approximately 90,000 clones listed, 90% to 95% were seen once; the top ten hold 2%. Sample: unstimulated CD8+ T cells sorted from spleen or lymph node cells, taken before intestinal transplant. The genes are TRBV9 and TRBJ2-1; TRBD2 might be the D (6 bases). This receptor was obtained from a human donor who received an intestinal transplant. The chain's CDR3 is CASSQIEAGPYNEQFF. CDR3 nucleotides: TGTGCCAGCAGCCAAATTGAGGCGGGGCCCTACAATGAGCAGTTCTTC.